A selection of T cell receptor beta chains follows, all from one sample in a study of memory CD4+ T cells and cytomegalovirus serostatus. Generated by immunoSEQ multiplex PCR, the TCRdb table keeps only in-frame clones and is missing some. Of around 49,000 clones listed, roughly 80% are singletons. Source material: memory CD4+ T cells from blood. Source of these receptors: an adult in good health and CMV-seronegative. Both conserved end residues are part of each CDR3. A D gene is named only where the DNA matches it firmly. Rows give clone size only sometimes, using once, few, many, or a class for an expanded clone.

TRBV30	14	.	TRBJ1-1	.	CAHSTRGGNTEAFF	TGTGCCCATAGCACTAGGGGGGGGAACACTGAAGCTTTCTTT
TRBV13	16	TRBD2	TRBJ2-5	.	CASSLVHGGVMETQYF	TGTGCCAGCAGCTTAGTTCATGGGGGGGTAATGGAGACCCAGTACTTC
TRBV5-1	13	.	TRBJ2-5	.	CASSFLTQETQYF	TGCGCCAGCAGCTTCCTTACACAAGAGACCCAGTACTTC
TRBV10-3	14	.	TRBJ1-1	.	CAIRASTGNTEAFF	TGTGCCATCAGGGCAAGCACAGGGAACACTGAAGCTTTCTTT
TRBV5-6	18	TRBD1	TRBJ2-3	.	CASSPRKRGRGQGDTQYF	TGTGCCAGCAGCCCCCGAAAGCGCGGCAGGGGGCAGGGAGATACGCAGTATTTT
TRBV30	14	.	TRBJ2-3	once	CAWSYGSEADTQYF	TGTGCCTGGAGTTACGGCTCGGAGGCAGATACGCAGTATTTT
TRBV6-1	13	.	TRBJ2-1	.	CASSESTRDEQFF	TGTGCCAGCAGTGAATCCACTAGGGATGAGCAGTTCTTC
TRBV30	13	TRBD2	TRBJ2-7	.	CAWSVGLAGEQYF	TGTGCCTGGAGTGTAGGTCTAGCGGGAGAGCAGTACTTC
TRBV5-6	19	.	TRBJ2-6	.	CASSLPGYGLPSGANVLTF	TGTGCCAGCAGCCTCCCGGGATACGGACTCCCATCTGGGGCCAACGTCCTGACTTTC
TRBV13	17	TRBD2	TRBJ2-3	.	CASSPTMEREGTDTQYF	TGTGCCAGCAGCCCGACGATGGAGCGGGAAGGCACAGATACGCAGTATTTT
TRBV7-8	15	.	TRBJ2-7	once	CASSLAGPGGNEQYF	TGTGCCAGCAGCTTGGCGGGGCCCGGTGGCAACGAGCAGTACTTC
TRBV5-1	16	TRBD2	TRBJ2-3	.	CASSFTSGSVEDTQYF	TGCGCCAGCAGCTTTACTAGCGGGAGTGTCGAAGATACGCAGTATTTT
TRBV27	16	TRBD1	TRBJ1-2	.	CASSLYSTGTAYGYTF	TGTGCCAGCAGTTTATACTCAACCGGGACAGCATATGGCTACACCTTC
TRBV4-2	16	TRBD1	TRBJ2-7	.	CASSQEITGATYEQYF	TGTGCCAGCAGCCAAGAAATTACAGGGGCAACCTACGAGCAGTACTTC
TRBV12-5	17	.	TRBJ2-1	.	CASGLSTLSREVAEQFF	TGTGCTAGTGGTTTGTCGACCCTTTCGAGGGAGGTGGCTGAGCAGTTCTTC
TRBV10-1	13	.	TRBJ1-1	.	CASSEGGFTEAFF	TGCGCCAGCAGTGAGGGGGGGTTCACTGAAGCTTTCTTT
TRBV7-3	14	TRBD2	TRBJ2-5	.	CASSSGTTRGTQYF	TGTGCCAGCAGCTCCGGGACTACCCGGGGGACCCAGTACTTC
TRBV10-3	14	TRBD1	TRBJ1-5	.	CAISQTGDNQPQHF	TGTGCCATCAGTCAGACAGGGGACAATCAGCCCCAGCATTTT
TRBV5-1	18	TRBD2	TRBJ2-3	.	CASSLGVAGIGGTDTQYF	TGCGCCAGCAGCTTGGGTGTAGCGGGGATAGGCGGCACAGATACGCAGTATTTT
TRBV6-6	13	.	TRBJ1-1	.	CASSQGPNTEAFF	TGTGCCAGCAGTCAGGGACCGAACACTGAAGCTTTCTTT
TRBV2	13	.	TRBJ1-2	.	CASTSQMGAGYTF	TGTGCCAGCACCTCCCAAATGGGGGCCGGCTACACCTTC
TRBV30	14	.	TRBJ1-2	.	CAWSITGGIDGYTF	TGTGCCTGGAGTATTACCGGGGGAATTGATGGCTACACCTTC
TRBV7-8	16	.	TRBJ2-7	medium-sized	CASSPLRAAGTYEQYF	TGTGCCAGCAGCCCGCTGAGGGCGGCAGGGACCTACGAGCAGTACTTC
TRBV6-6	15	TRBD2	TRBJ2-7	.	CASRGLAGESSEQYF	TGTGCCAGCAGAGGACTAGCGGGAGAGTCTAGCGAGCAGTACTTC
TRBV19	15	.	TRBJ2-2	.	CASSPGRTNTGELFF	TGTGCCAGTAGCCCGGGACGCACGAACACCGGGGAGCTGTTTTTT
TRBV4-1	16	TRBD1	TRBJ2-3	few	CASSPYRGQGGNTQYF	TGCGCCAGCAGCCCGTATCGGGGACAGGGGGGGAATACGCAGTATTTT
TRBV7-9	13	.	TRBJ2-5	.	CASSLARGETQYF	TGTGCCAGCAGCTTAGCGCGTGGGGAGACCCAGTACTTC
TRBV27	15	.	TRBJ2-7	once	CASSPRDIRLYEQYF	TGTGCCAGCAGCCCCCGGGACATCAGATTGTACGAGCAGTACTTC
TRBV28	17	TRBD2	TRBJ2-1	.	CASSPRLAGSSYNEQFF	TGTGCCAGCAGTCCGCGACTAGCGGGGAGCTCCTACAATGAGCAGTTCTTC
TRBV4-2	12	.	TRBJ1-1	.	CASSHTEGLAFF	TGTGCCAGCAGCCATACTGAAGGCCTGGCTTTCTTT
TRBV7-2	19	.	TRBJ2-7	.	CASSLAPGNAIPSSYEQYF	TGTGCCAGCAGCTTAGCCCCGGGCAATGCCATCCCTAGCTCCTACGAGCAGTACTTC
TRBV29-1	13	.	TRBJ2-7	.	CSVAGTRAEEQYF	TGCAGCGTTGCCGGGACCCGAGCGGAGGAGCAGTACTTC
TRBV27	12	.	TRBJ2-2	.	CASSPSTGELFF	TGTGCCAGCAGTCCAAGCACCGGGGAGCTGTTTTTT
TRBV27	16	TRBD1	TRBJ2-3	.	CASSQSGTGFADTQYF	TGTGCCAGCAGTCAGTCCGGGACAGGGTTCGCGGATACGCAGTATTTT
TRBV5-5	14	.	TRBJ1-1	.	CASSPGYSNTEAFF	TGTGCCAGCAGCCCCGGTTATTCGAACACTGAAGCTTTCTTT
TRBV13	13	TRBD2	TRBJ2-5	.	CASSYSSLGLAYF	TGTGCCAGCAGCTATTCATCCTTGGGACTAGCCTACTTC
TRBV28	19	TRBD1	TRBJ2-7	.	CASSSPRTQDRVVSYEQYF	TGTGCCAGCAGTTCCCCACGTACCCAGGACAGGGTGGTCTCCTACGAGCAGTACTTC
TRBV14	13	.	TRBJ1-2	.	CASSQRGSYGYTF	TGTGCCAGCAGCCAAAGAGGATCCTATGGCTACACCTTC
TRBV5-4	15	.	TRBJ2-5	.	CASSLSGTGRETQYF	TGTGCCAGCAGCTTGTCCGGTACAGGGCGCGAGACCCAGTACTTC
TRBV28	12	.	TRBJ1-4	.	CASSLLEGRLFF	TGTGCCAGCAGTTTGTTGGAGGGAAGACTGTTTTTT
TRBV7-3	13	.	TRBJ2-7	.	CASSFRGGDEQYF	TGTGCCAGCAGCTTTAGGGGGGGAGACGAGCAGTACTTC
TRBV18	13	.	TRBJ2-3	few	CASSPNSPDTQYF	TGTGCCAGCTCACCAAACTCCCCAGATACGCAGTATTTT
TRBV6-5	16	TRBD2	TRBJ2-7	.	CASSYSVASGVHEQYF	TGTGCCAGCAGTTACTCGGTGGCTAGCGGGGTCCACGAGCAGTACTTC
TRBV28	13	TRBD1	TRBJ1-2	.	CASTGQGRRGYTF	TGTGCCAGCACCGGACAGGGGCGGCGTGGCTACACCTTC